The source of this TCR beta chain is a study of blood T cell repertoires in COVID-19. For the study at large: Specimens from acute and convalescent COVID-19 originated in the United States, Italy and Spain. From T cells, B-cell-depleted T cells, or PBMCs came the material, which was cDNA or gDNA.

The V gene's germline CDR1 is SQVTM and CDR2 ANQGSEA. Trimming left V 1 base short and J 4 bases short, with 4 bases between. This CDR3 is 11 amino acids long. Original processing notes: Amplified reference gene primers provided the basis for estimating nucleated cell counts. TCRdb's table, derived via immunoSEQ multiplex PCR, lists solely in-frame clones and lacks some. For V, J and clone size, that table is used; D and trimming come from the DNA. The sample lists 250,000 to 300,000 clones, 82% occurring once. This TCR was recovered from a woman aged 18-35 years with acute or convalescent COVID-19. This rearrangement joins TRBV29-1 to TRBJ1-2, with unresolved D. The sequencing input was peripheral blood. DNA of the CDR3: TGCAGCGTTGAAGGGCTCTATGGCTACACCTTC. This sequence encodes CSVEGLYGYTF.